This T cell receptor (beta chain) was sequenced for a study of T cell repertoires in cytomegalovirus infection. Overall study: Matching HLA type, along with CMV infection, was indicated by public TCR beta signatures. Study outcomes and limitations: The cumulative frequency of public TCR beta families identified carriers of CMV plus the relevant HLA. It was HLA-C-restricted CMV-specific TCR beta clonotypes that dominated the response ex vivo.

TCRdb used MiXCR to reprocess the reads, holding one entry per CDR3 protein. The data contain under 600,000 distinct CDR3 sequences, 16% of them seen just once; the ten biggest clones take up roughly a quarter. V lost 0 bases and J 1 base, leaving 7 bases between the germline ends. The CDR3 loop spans 14 amino acids. Germline V gives CDR1 SGDLS, CDR2 YYNGEE. With regard to this clonotype: Its target is not known.

Sequenced material: CD8+ T cells from PBMCs. The V gene is TRBV9, the J gene TRBJ1-1, with D uncertain. The sequence was obtained from a human donor in good health (CMV status not recorded). Some clones in this sample may be carry-over from other donors' samples. CDR3 DNA sequence: TGTGCCAGCAGCGTAGTGGCCGCGAACACTGAAGCTTTCTTT. As protein: CASSVVAANTEAFF. Full variable domain (rest looked up from reference TRBV9 and TRBJ1-1): DSGVTQTPKHLITATGQRVTLRCSPRSGDLSVYWYQQSLDQGLQFLIQYYNGEERAKGNILERFSAQQFPDLHSELNLSSLELGDSALYFCASSVVAANTEAFFGQGTRLTVV.